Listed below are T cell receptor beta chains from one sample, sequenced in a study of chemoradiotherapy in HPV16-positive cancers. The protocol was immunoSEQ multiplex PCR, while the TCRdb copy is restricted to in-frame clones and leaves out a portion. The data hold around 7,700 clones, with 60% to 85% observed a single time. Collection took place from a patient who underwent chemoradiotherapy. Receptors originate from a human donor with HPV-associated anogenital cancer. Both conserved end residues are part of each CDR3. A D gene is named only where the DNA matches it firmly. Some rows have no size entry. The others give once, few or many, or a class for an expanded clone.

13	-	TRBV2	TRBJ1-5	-	CASSDEGNQPQHF	TGTGCCAGCAGTGATGAAGGCAATCAGCCCCAGCATTTT
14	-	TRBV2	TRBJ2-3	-	CASSERRGTDTQYF	TGTGCCAGCAGTGAGCGCAGGGGAACAGATACGCAGTATTTT
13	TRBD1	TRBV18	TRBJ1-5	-	CASSQGAEQPQHF	TGTGCCAGCTCTCAGGGGGCGGAACAGCCCCAGCATTTT
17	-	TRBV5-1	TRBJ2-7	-	CASSWGVLGPSTYEQYF	TGCGCCAGCAGCTGGGGGGTTCTGGGACCCTCGACCTACGAGCAGTACTTC
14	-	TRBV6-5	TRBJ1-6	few	CASSYLGVNSPLHF	TGTGCCAGCAGTTACTTGGGGGTGAATTCACCCCTCCACTTT
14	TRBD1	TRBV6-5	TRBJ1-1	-	CASSYGTVNTEAFF	TGTGCCAGCAGTTACGGGACAGTGAACACTGAAGCTTTCTTT
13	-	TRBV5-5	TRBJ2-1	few	CASSPGTIDEQFF	TGTGCCAGCAGCCCTGGGACCATCGATGAGCAGTTCTTC
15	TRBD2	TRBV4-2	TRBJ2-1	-	CASSQGGGEYNEQFF	TGTGCCAGCAGCCAAGGCGGGGGGGAATACAATGAGCAGTTCTTC
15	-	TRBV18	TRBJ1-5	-	CASSPYPLSNQPQHF	TGTGCCAGCTCACCGTACCCTCTTAGCAATCAGCCCCAGCATTTT
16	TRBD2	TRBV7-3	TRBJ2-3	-	CASSRPTTGGTDTQYF	TGTGCCAGCAGCCGACCCACGACGGGAGGGACAGATACGCAGTATTTT
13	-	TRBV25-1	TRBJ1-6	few	CASSDRVNSPLHF	TGTGCCAGCAGTGACAGGGTTAATTCACCCCTCCACTTT
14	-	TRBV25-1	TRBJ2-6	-	CASQVTSGANVLTF	TGTGCCAGCCAAGTAACCTCTGGGGCCAACGTCCTGACTTTC
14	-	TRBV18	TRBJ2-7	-	CASSPPRSSYEQYF	TGTGCCAGCTCACCACCACGAAGCTCCTACGAGCAGTACTTC
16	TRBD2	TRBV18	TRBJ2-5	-	CASSLGTRRLQETQYF	TGTGCCAGCTCCCTCGGGACTAGGAGGCTCCAAGAGACCCAGTACTTC
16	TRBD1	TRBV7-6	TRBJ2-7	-	CASSLGQGTMVYEQYF	TGTGCCAGCAGCTTAGGACAGGGGACAATGGTCTACGAGCAGTACTTC
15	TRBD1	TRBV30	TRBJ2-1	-	CAWSGGGQGAFEQFF	TGTGCCTGGAGTGGGGGGGGACAGGGGGCCTTTGAGCAGTTCTTC
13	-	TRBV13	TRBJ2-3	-	CASSSWGGGTQYF	TGTGCCAGCAGCTCCTGGGGAGGGGGTACGCAGTATTTT
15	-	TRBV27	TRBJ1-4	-	CASSLSWTSGEKLFF	TGTGCCAGCAGTTTATCGTGGACGTCCGGGGAAAAACTGTTTTTT
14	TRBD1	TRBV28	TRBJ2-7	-	CASSFPGTGYEQYF	TGTGCCAGCAGTTTTCCGGGGACAGGCTACGAGCAGTACTTC
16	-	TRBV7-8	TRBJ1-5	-	CASSDRPSRGNQPQHF	TGTGCCAGCAGCGACCGACCAAGCCGGGGGAATCAGCCCCAGCATTTT
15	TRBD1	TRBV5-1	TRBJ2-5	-	CASSLGTGDLVTQYF	TGCGCCAGCAGCTTGGGGACAGGGGATTTGGTGACCCAGTACTTC
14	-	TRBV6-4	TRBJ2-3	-	CASSDSSGGATQYF	TGTGCCAGCAGTGACTCTAGCGGAGGTGCTACGCAGTATTTT
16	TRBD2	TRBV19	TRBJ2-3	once	CASSISASGGWRSQYF	TGTGCCAGTAGTATTTCTGCTAGCGGGGGGTGGCGGTCGCAGTATTTT
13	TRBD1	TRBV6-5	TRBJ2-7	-	CASSSGGPYEQYF	TGTGCCAGCAGTTCAGGGGGACCCTACGAGCAGTACTTC